The rows below give T cell receptor beta chains drawn from one sample of a study of T-cell reconstitution after alpha-beta-depleted transplantation in children. TCRdb re-analysed the PCR reads in MiXCR, keeping a single row per CDR3 protein. The sample carries under 140,000 distinct CDR3 sequences, approximately 10% recorded once. This specimen was PBMCs from the stem cell graft donor, taken from the stem cell graft. All receptors come from a human donor who donated a stem cell graft to a child with acute lymphoblastic leukemia. Both conserved end residues are part of each CDR3. A D gene is named only where the DNA matches it firmly. Each size is once, few or many counts, or a class when the clone is expanded.

. | TRBJ2-7 | many | TRBV5-1 | TGCGCCAGCAGCTTGGCCGAGGTATCCTACGAGCAGTACTTC | CASSLAEVSYEQYF
. | TRBJ1-5 | few | TRBV5-5 | TGTGCCAGCAGCTTCCCCGGCGTGCCCCAGCATTTT | CASSFPGVPQHF
TRBD2 | TRBJ2-3 | few | TRBV7-2 | TGTGCCAGCAGCCTTAGCGGGAACACAGATACGCAGTATTTT | CASSLSGNTDTQYF
TRBD2 | TRBJ2-1 | many | TRBV6-1 | TGTGCCAGCAGCCCCGACTATCTAGCGGGAGTCAATGAGCAGTTCTTC | CASSPDYLAGVNEQFF
TRBD1 | TRBJ1-1 | many | TRBV4-3 | TGCGCCAGCAGCCACTTAAACAGGGGGCACACTGAAGCTTTCTTT | CASSHLNRGHTEAFF
. | TRBJ2-5 | many | TRBV20-1 | TGCAGTGCCCTTGTAAGCGGCCAAGAGACCCAGTACTTC | CSALVSGQETQYF
. | TRBJ1-2 | many | TRBV18 | TGTGCCAGCTCACCACGAACTGGGGAAGCTAACTATGGCTACACCTTC | CASSPRTGEANYGYTF
TRBD1 | TRBJ2-1 | many | TRBV7-2 | TGTGCCAGCAGCTTAGGGCGACAGGGAAGGTACAATGAGCAGTTCTTC | CASSLGRQGRYNEQFF
TRBD2 | TRBJ2-1 | many | TRBV15 | TGTGCCACCAGCAGAGACCCTCCTAGCGGTTACAATGAGCAGTTCTTC | CATSRDPPSGYNEQFF
. | TRBJ1-1 | few | TRBV12-3/TRBV12-4 | TGTGCCAGCAGTTTATCGGCAGGGCGGGTCAACACTGAAGCTTTCTTT | CASSLSAGRVNTEAFF
TRBD2 | TRBJ2-3 | many | TRBV6-1 | TGTGCCAGTATAGCGGGGGGGTCCACAGATACGCAGTATTTT | CASIAGGSTDTQYF
. | TRBJ1-2 | many | TRBV29-1 | TGCAGCGTCGACAGGCCTGAGGGCTATGGCTACACCTTC | CSVDRPEGYGYTF
. | TRBJ2-7 | many | TRBV12-3/TRBV12-4 | TGTGCCAGCAGCCTAAGGGACGGTCCCTACGAGCAGTACTTC | CASSLRDGPYEQYF
TRBD2 | TRBJ2-2 | many | TRBV7-2 | TGTGCCAGCAGCTTAGCTCAACTAGCGCGTTACACCGGGGAGCTGTTTTTT | CASSLAQLARYTGELFF
. | TRBJ2-2 | many | TRBV5-1 | TGCGCCAGCAGGGGGACCGCCTTCATCCAGGAGCTGTTTTTT | CASRGTAFIQELFF
TRBD1 | TRBJ1-5 | few | TRBV5-4 | TGTGCCAGCAGCTTGAGGGGACAGGGGTTTAATCAGCCCCAGCATTTT | CASSLRGQGFNQPQHF
. | TRBJ1-1 | many | TRBV20-1 | TGCAGTGTCCCGGCGGGCGTGAGCACTGAAGCTTTCTTT | CSVPAGVSTEAFF
TRBD1 | TRBJ2-7 | many | TRBV6-2/TRBV6-3 | TGTGCCAGCAGTCCGAGGACAGGGTCGACCTACGAGCAGTACTTC | CASSPRTGSTYEQYF
. | TRBJ1-2 | many | TRBV20-1 | TGCAGTGCCGCGGACCGAGCTAACTATGGCTACACCTTC | CSAADRANYGYTF
. | TRBJ2-7 | many | TRBV18 | TGTGCCAGCTCACCAGCAGTCCGCCGCTACGAGCAGTACTTC | CASSPAVRRYEQYF
. | TRBJ2-5 | many | TRBV30 | TGTGCCTGGAGTAAGGGCCCGACAGGTGGCCCCCAAGAGACCCAGTACTTC | CAWSKGPTGGPQETQYF
. | TRBJ2-2 | few | TRBV3-1 | TGTGCCAGCAGCCGCAACCGGGAGCTGTTTTTT | CASSRNRELFF
TRBD1 | TRBJ1-1 | many | TRBV4-3 | TGCGCCAGCAGCCAGGTATCAGGACAGGGACATGAAGCTTTCTTT | CASSQVSGQGHEAFF
. | TRBJ1-1 | many | TRBV6-1 | TGTGCCAGCAGTGAAGCGTGGGCGCGAGCTTTCTTT | CASSEAWARAFF
TRBD2 | TRBJ2-1 | many | TRBV28 | TGTGCCAGCAGTTTCTTGACTAGCGGGAGATTGGAAGAGCAGTTCTTC | CASSFLTSGRLEEQFF
. | TRBJ2-1 | many | TRBV6-1 | TGTGCCAGCAGTGAGTTCAGCTACAATGAGCAGTTCTTC | CASSEFSYNEQFF
. | TRBJ1-5 | many | TRBV10-2 | TGCGCCAGCGCCGTCCTTTTTTCTAGCAATCAGCCCCAGCATTTT | CASAVLFSSNQPQHF
. | TRBJ2-7 | many | TRBV5-1 | TGCGCCAGCAGCTTGGATGGGACGGATTACGAGCAGTACTTC | CASSLDGTDYEQYF
. | TRBJ2-1 | many | TRBV4-3 | TGCGCCAGCAGCCAAGCCCGGGCCCTGATCAATGAGCAGTTCTTC | CASSQARALINEQFF
. | TRBJ2-5 | many | TRBV2 | TGTGCCAGCAGTGATGGTCCCCGGGAGACCCAGTACTTC | CASSDGPRETQYF
. | TRBJ2-3 | many | TRBV28 | TGTGCCAGCAGTTTACTGGGTCGTGCCATATTT | CASSLLGRAIF
TRBD2 | TRBJ2-3 | many | TRBV7-9 | TGTGCCAGCAGCGTCTCTAGCGGGGGAGTTACAGATACGCAGTATTTT | CASSVSSGGVTDTQYF
TRBD2 | TRBJ2-1 | many | TRBV20-1 | TGCAGTGCTAGAGATCGGGGGGGGGTTAGGAATGAGCAGTTCTTC | CSARDRGGVRNEQFF
TRBD1 | TRBJ1-1 | many | TRBV19 | TGTGCCAGTAGTCCCGGGACAGAGAACACTGAAGCTTTCTTT | CASSPGTENTEAFF